This record covers a single T cell receptor beta chain. What this receptor recognizes is not known. No base quality values were provided; no much bigger clone lies one nucleotide off. Each collaborating institution followed its own protocols to collect whole blood in K2EDTA tubes. For TCRbeta analysis, collaborators shipped samples as frozen whole blood, isolated PBMCs, or DNA extracted from either of those sample types. This entry comes from a study of blood T cell repertoires in COVID-19 (TCRdb year 2020). Study-level background: Samples covering the acute and convalescent phases of COVID-19 were provided by collaborators in the United States, Italy and Spain. The material from the prospective study consisted of cDNA or gDNA derived from T cells, B-cell-depleted T cells, or PBMCs. Deeply sampled blood TCRbeta repertoires from subjects exposed to, actively infected with, or recovered from COVID-19 were included in the dataset. The repertoires were released in a freely available public database meant as a resource for research on the immune response to SARS-CoV-2. The samples were drawn from two sources: the first 160 participants of the ongoing ImmuneRACE study, and 950 to 1,500 subjects contributed by 6 global collaborators. Sample metadata almost always included a de-identified subject ID, COVID-19 status, age in years and sex. Where HLA class I and class II types were available, the types were taken from metadata supplied by the sample provider, not from assay-based typing. What the research found in general, with its limitations: Clinical and demographic metadata were provided uncurated, with the amount varying by source and participant.

TCRbeta CDR3 regions were amplified from genomic DNA by means of the immunoSEQ Assay, a bias-controlled multiplex PCR. Processing in the source paper ran as follows. The number of nucleated cells in each sample was estimated from the amplification of reference gene primers within the assay. To quantify the absolute abundance of each unique TCRbeta CDR3 rearrangement, sequence reads were collapsed and filtered. Productive Simpson clonality was computed per sample as the square root of Simpson's diversity index over productive rearrangements. Held by TCRdb, this immuneACCESS table contains in-frame sequences only and omits some clones. Under half of the omission traces to an unresolved V gene where checked; the cause of the rest is unknown. V and J calls and clone size are those listed in that table; D and trimming were worked out from the DNA. The sample contains about 260,000 clones, over 80% of them found a single time. 3% to 4% of the sample is taken by the ten largest.

The CDR3 has 15 amino acids, counting the end cysteine and phenylalanine. Solely the CDR3 DNA is kept, with 45 bases framed from the first base. The germline V and J ends show losses of 5 bases and 3 bases respectively, and no gene match explains 11 bases of the junction. CDR1 SQVTM and CDR2 ANQGSEA are derived from the germline V gene. What was sequenced was peripheral blood. This chain joins TRBV29-1 to TRBJ1-2; the central 8 bases match TRBD1. This TCR came from a woman between 40 and 55 years old with acute or convalescent COVID-19. The DNA sequence is given as TGCAGCGTTATAAAAACAGGGGGGCGAGACTATGGCTACACCTTC. Its protein reads: CSVIKTGGRDYGYTF.